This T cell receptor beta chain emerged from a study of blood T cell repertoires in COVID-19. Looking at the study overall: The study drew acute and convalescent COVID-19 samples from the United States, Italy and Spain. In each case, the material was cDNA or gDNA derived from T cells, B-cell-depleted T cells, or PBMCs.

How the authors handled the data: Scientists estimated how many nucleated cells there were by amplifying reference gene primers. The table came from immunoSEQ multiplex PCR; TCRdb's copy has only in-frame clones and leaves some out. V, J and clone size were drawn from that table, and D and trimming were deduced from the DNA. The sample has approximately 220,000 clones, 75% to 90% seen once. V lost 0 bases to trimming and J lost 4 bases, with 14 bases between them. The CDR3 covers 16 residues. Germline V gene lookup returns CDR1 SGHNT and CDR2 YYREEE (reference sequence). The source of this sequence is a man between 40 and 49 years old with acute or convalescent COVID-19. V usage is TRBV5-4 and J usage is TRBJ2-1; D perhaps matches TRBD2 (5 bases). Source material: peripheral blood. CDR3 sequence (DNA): TGTGCCAGCAGCTTGGGTGGGAGTCTGATTTACAATGAGCAGTTCTTC. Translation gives CASSLGGSLIYNEQFF.